Only a few counts were recorded for the clone carrying this TCR beta chain. Its antigen is unknown. These data come from a study of blood T cells in healthy people across ages. Study-wide results and limits: Both naive CD4+ cell counts and diversity were greater in long-lived donors than in aged donors. A conclusive naive versus antigen-experienced comparison was prevented by the unsorted PBMCs.

Each sample had at least 6 million PBMCs isolated. Trimming shortened V by 6 bases and J by 5 bases, and 14 bases separated the two germline ends. The CDR3 has 14 amino acids. From germline, CDR1 is DFQATT and CDR2 SNEGSKA (reference sequence). A sample-barcoded 5' primer and a J-beta primer mix were used in a second PCR of roughly 7 to 11 cycles. Each CDR3 protein gets one entry after TCRdb re-called the 5' RACE reads with MiXCR. The sample lists more than 650,000 distinct CDR3 sequences, over 20% seen once, with about 20% in the top ten. This TCR was sampled from a man between 65 and 85 years old in good health. Sequenced input: blood. The chain joins TRBV20-1 to TRBJ1-6; perhaps TRBD1 as D (5 bases). CDR3 coding DNA: TGCAGTGCGCTCGTCAGGGCTAATAATTCACCCCTCCACTTT. Protein: CSALVRANNSPLHF.